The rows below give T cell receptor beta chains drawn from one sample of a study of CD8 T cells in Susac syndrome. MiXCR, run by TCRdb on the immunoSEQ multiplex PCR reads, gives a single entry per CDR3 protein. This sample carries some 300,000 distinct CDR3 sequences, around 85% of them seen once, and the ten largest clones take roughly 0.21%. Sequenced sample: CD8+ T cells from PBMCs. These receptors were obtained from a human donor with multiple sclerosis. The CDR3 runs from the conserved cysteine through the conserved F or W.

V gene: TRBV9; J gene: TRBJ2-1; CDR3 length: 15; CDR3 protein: CASSVGQGAYNEQFF
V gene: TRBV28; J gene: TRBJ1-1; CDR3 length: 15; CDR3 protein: CASFPGRIMNTEAFF
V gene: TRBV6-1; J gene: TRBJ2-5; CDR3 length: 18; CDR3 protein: CASSTSAYFRGQSETQYF
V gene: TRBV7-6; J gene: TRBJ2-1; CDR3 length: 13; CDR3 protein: CASSLGGPGEQFF
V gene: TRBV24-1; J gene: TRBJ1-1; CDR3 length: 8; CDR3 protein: CATSVYFF
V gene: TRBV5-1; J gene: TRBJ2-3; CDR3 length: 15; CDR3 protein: CASSPRVTSTDTQYF
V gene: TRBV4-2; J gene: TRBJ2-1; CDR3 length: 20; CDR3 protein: CASSHLTTSGGGSSYNEQFF
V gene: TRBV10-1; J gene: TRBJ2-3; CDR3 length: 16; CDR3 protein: CASSESSSRFTDTQYF
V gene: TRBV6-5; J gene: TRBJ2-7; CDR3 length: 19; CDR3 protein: CASSYSIGSGTKFSYEQYF
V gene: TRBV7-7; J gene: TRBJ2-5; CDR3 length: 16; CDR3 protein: CASSSIGVRGQETQYF
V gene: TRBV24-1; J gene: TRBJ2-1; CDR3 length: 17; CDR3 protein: CATSALDSANPYNEQFF
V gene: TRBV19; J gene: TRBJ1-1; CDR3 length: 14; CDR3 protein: CASSIIVEDTEAFF
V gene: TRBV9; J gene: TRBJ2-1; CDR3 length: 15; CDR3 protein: CASSDGLTIDSEQFF
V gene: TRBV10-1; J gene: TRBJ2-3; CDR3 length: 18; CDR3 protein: CASSDVASGSPGADTQYF
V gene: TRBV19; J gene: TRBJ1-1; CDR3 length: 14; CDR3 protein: CASSFTDPNTEAFF
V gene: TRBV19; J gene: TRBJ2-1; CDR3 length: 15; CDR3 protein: CASSTSGRAYNEQFF
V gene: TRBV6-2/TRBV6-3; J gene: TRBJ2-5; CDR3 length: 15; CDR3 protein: CASSLPSGLQETQYF
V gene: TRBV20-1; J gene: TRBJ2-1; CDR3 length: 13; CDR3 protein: CSARVGSYNEQFF
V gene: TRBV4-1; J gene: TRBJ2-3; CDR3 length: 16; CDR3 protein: CASSHLLAGHTDTQYF
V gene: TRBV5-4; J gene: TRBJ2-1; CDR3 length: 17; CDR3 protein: CASSPGLAGGPYNEQFF
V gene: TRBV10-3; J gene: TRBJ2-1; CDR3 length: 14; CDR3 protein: CAISGQQTYNEQFF
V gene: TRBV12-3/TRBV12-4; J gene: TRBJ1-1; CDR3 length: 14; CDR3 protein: CASSLEQAFVTAFF
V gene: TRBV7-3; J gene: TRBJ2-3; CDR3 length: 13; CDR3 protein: CASSLSPSDTQYF
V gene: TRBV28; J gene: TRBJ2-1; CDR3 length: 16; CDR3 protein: CASSLLAGETYNEQFF
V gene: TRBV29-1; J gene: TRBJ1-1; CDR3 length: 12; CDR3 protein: CSAGPLNTEAFF
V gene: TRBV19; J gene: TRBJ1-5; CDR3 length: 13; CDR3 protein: CASSIADDQPQHF
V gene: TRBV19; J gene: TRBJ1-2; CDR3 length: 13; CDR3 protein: CASWDRWPYGYTF
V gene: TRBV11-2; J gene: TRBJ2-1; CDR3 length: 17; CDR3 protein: CASNSFTSGGSYNEQFF
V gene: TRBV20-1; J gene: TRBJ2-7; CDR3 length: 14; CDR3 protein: CSATLAGGSYEQYF
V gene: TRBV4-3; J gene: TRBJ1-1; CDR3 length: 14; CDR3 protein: CASSQGSGTVEAFF
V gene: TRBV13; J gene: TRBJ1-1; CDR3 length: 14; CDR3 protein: CASSFVDRSTEAFF
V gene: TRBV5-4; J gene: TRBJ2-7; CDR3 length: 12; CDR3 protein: CASSGGVGEQYF
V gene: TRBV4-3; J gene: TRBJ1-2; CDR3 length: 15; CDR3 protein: CASSQNLAQRYGYTF
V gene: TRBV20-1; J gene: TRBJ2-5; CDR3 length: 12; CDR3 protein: CSAGLVKETQYF
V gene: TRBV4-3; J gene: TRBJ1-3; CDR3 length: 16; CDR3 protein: CASSQDRTASGNTIYF
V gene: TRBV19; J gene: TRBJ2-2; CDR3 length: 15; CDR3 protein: CASTSMPVLAGELFF
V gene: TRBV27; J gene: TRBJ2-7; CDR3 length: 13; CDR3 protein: CASSLFGGVEQYF
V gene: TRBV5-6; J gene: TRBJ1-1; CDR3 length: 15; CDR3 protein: CASRLSPPANTEAFF
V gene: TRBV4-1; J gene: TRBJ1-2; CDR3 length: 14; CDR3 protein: CASSQAALTGGYTF
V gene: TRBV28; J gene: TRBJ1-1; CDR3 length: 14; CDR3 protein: CASSPGQGHTEAFF